This T cell receptor (beta chain) emerged from a study of OX40 agonist ivuxolimab in advanced cancers. The ends were cut back, 6 bases at V and 10 bases at J, with 22 bases in the middle. Germline CDR1 is LNHDA and CDR2 is SQIVND (reference sequence). This CDR3 comprises 15 residues. Generated by immunoSEQ multiplex PCR, the TCRdb table keeps only in-frame clones and is missing some. The table has 80,000 to 100,000 clones, 90% seen once. The sequencing used CD4+ or CD8+ T cells sorted from blood, collected in a trial of the OX40 agonist ivuxolimab. The chain links TRBV19 to TRBJ2-1; D remains ambiguous. The clonotype originates from an adult with an advanced solid tumor such as melanoma, head and neck, liver or kidney cancer. The CDR3 reads CASSLGRVDNGEQFF. CDR3 DNA sequence: TGTGCCAGTAGCCTCGGTAGGGTAGATAATGGGGAGCAGTTCTTC. The full variable domain, completed using reference TRBV19 and TRBJ2-1, is DGGITQSPKYLFRKEGQNVTLSCEQNLNHDAMYWYRQDPGQGLRLIYYSQIVNDFQKGDIAEGYSVSREKKESFPLTVTSAQKNPTAFYLCASSLGRVDNGEQFFGPGTRLTVL.